A selection of T cell receptor beta chains follows, all from one sample in a study of response to subunit inactivated influenza vaccine. TCRdb fed the RT-PCR reads into MiXCR, producing one record per CDR3 protein. This table holds about 830,000 distinct CDR3 sequences, 15% to 20% found once. The specimen was PBMCs from blood, collected roughly 5 days after vaccination. Every receptor here comes from a man in his forties or fifties who received an inactivated influenza vaccine. The CDR3 runs from the conserved cysteine through the conserved F or W. D genes are given only for firm matches. For some rows the clone size is stated as once, few or many, or as a class when expanded; others skip it.

j_call,v_call,clone_size,d_call,cdr3_aa,cdr3_nt
TRBJ2-7,TRBV25-1,-,-,CASSGTAEQYF,TGTGCCAGCAGTGGGACAGCCGAGCAGTACTTC
TRBJ2-5,TRBV7-8,few,-,CASSPGQNFQETQYF,TGTGCCAGCAGCCCAGGACAGAACTTTCAAGAGACCCAGTACTTC
TRBJ2-5,TRBV3-1,few,-,CASSPTTNRETQYF,TGTGCCAGCAGTCCTACAACTAATCGGGAGACCCAGTACTTC
TRBJ2-4,TRBV6-5,few,-,CASSYSTSGIGAKNIQYF,TGTGCCAGCAGTTACTCGACTTCGGGGATAGGAGCCAAAAACATTCAGTACTTC
TRBJ2-1,TRBV12-3/TRBV12-4,few,-,CASGLTGNNEQFF,TGTGCCAGCGGCTTGACCGGAAACAATGAGCAGTTCTTC
TRBJ2-7,TRBV7-2,few,-,CASSLRGGTAHEQYF,TGTGCCAGCAGCTTAAGGGGCGGGACAGCCCACGAGCAGTACTTC
TRBJ2-1,TRBV20-1,many,-,CSSERGLNEQFF,TGCAGTTCCGAGAGGGGCTTGAATGAGCAGTTCTTC
TRBJ2-3,TRBV4-3,-,TRBD1,CASSQKQGRAQIRRGSYF,TGCGCCAGCAGCCAAAAACAGGGGCGGGCACAGATACGCAGGGGCTCCTATTTT
TRBJ2-1,TRBV20-1,-,-,CSASDGSTIGSEQFF,TGCAGTGCTAGTGACGGGAGTACGATTGGAAGTGAGCAGTTCTTC
TRBJ1-1,TRBV29-1,-,-,CSVLMNTEAFF,TGCAGCGTTCTGATGAACACTGAAGCTTTCTTT
TRBJ2-6,TRBV7-9,-,-,CSSRPPPRQAGANVLTF,TGTTCCAGCAGGCCACCCCCGAGACAGGCTGGGGCCAACGTCCTGACTTTC
TRBJ1-1,TRBV10-3,-,TRBD1,CAILTLGQAGTEAFF,TGTGCCATCCTGACATTGGGACAGGCTGGCACTGAAGCTTTCTTT
TRBJ2-1,TRBV12-3/TRBV12-4,many,TRBD2,CASRTTSRFENEQFF,TGTGCCAGCAGAACGACTAGCCGATTTGAGAATGAGCAGTTCTTC
TRBJ2-5,TRBV9,once,TRBD2,CASSPRIQTSGTQETQYF,TGTGCCAGCAGCCCCCGGATACAGACTAGCGGGACCCAAGAGACCCAGTACTTC
TRBJ2-1,TRBV13,-,-,CASSLDGTIHVDEQFF,TGTGCCAGCAGCTTAGACGGGACCATACATGTCGATGAGCAGTTCTTC